This T cell receptor beta chain is drawn from a study of shared clonotypes between healthy human individuals. In the study overall: Aged 18 to 49, the donors were a couple of women and a few men.

Profiling relied on immunoSEQ multiplex PCR, and the TCRdb table lists in-frame clones only, not all of them. Of some 1.5 million clones in the sample, roughly 97% were seen once. V was pared by 5 bases and J by 7 bases, with 18 bases between. This CDR3 comprises 15 residues. The germline V gene has CDR1 MNHNS and CDR2 SASEGT. Sequencing input: naive CD4+ T cells sorted from blood. Noted subset: CD45RA+ positively selected. The rearrangement uses TRBV6-1 and TRBJ1-5; a weak D match, TRBD1 (5 bases). This TCR was recovered from a man aged 30 to 39 in good health. CDR3 in amino acids: CASSLDAGPIQPQHF. Here the CDR3 DNA reads TGTGCCAGCAGTTTGGATGCGGGACCCATACAGCCCCAGCATTTT.